The next 22 T cell receptor beta chains were all read from a single sample in a study of early T cells in non-severe SARS-CoV-2 infection. One entry per CDR3 protein, called by TCRdb with MiXCR from the 5' RACE reads. The sample yields 25,000 to 35,000 distinct CDR3 sequences, 5.1% seen once. Sample: whole blood. Receptors were obtained from an adult who was a healthcare worker with PCR-confirmed SARS-CoV-2 infection or an uninfected control (not recorded which).

The sample holds many counts of this clonotype. The chain links TRBV5-6 to TRBJ1-5; 7 bases match TRBD1. J gave up 0 bases and V 9 bases, and 30 bases lay outside the gene matches. This CDR3 has 22 residues. Germline V lookup: CDR1 SGHDT, CDR2 YYEEEE. CDR3 in amino acids: CAKPSGTSPGAIQGYSNQPQHF. The DNA for the CDR3 is TGTGCCAAACCCAGCGGGACTTCACCGGGAGCAATACAGGGGTATAGCAATCAGCCCCAGCATTTT.

In this sample, this clonotype turned up many times. The rearrangement joins TRBV6-6 to TRBJ2-7; D perhaps matches TRBD2 (7 bases). CDR3 size: 15 residues. Germline values: CDR1 MNHNY, CDR2 SVGAGI (reference sequence). Trimming cost V 6 bases and J 3 bases, with 18 bases left between them. The CDR3 bases are TGTGCCAGCAGCCATAACAGGGAGGGAGTCTACGAGCAGTACTTC. The encoded protein is CASSHNREGVYEQYF.

This clonotype came up many times. The chain couples TRBV24-1 to TRBJ1-2; 7 bases align to TRBD1. J was trimmed by 8 bases and V by 3 bases; bases with no gene match: 8. This CDR3 is built from 14 residues. Germline CDR1 reads KGHDR; CDR2 reads SFDVKD. This chain's CDR3 is CATSDAGTVFGYTF. The CDR3 nucleotides read TGTGCCACCAGTGATGCCGGGACAGTGTTCGGCTACACCTTC.

This clonotype was counted at least ten times. The rearrangement links TRBV7-9 to TRBJ1-1, with 10 bases identical to TRBD1. The V and J ends lost 5 bases and 7 bases, in that order; junction bases with no gene match: 10. This CDR3 has 15 amino acids. CDR1 SEHNR and CDR2 FQNEAQ come from the germline V gene (reference sequence). CDR3 in DNA: TGTGCCAGCAGCCCGCCGGGACAGGGGTTCGTTGAAGCTTTCTTT. Protein product: CASSPPGQGFVEAFF.

This clonotype was counted ten times or more. This chain uses TRBV29-1 with TRBJ2-5, with D perhaps matching TRBD1 (6 bases). The V and J ends lost 6 bases and 1 base respectively, with 12 bases between them. This CDR3 comprises 13 residues. Germline lookup yields CDR1 SQVTM and CDR2 ANQGSEA. CDR3 amino acids: CSVSQGPQETQYF. As DNA, the CDR3 is TGCAGCGTGTCACAGGGTCCCCAAGAGACCCAGTACTTC.

This clonotype was picked up many times. This chain connects TRBV15 to TRBJ2-2; D may match TRBD1 or TRBD2 (5 bases each). In germline, CDR1 is LNHNV, CDR2 YYDKDF (reference sequence). The CDR3 has 14 amino acids. V lost 5 bases and J lost 2, with 9 bases in between. The CDR3 DNA sequence: TGTGCCACCAGCCGTGGGACCAACACCGGGGAGCTGTTTTTT. This gives the protein CATSRGTNTGELFF.

This clonotype was counted between two and nine times. This rearrangement joins TRBV19 to TRBJ2-1, with 13 bases matching TRBD2. Germline V gene data show CDR1 as LNHDA and CDR2 as SQIVND (reference sequence). The CDR3 spans 16 residues. The V segment lost 7 bases and the J segment 4 bases; nucleotides outside the gene matches: 7. The chain's CDR3 is CASTGLAGESYNEQFF. CDR3 nucleotides: TGTGCCAGTACTGGACTAGCGGGAGAATCTTACAATGAGCAGTTCTTC. Filled out from reference TRBV19 and TRBJ2-1, the complete variable domain reads DGGITQSPKYLFRKEGQNVTLSCEQNLNHDAMYWYRQDPGQGLRLIYYSQIVNDFQKGDIAEGYSVSREKKESFPLTVTSAQKNPTAFYLCASTGLAGESYNEQFFGPGTRLTVL.

At least ten counts were recorded for this clonotype. This chain connects TRBV10-3 to TRBJ2-7, with D possibly TRBD1 on 6 matching bases. Germline lookup yields CDR1 ENHRY and CDR2 SYGVKD. The CDR3 spans 12 residues. The germline V and J ends were trimmed by 0 bases and 7 bases, with 7 bases remaining between them. The CDR3: CAISESTGEQYF. The CDR3 DNA is TGTGCCATCAGTGAGTCAACAGGGGAGCAGTACTTC.

This clonotype was counted many times. The V gene is TRBV28, the J gene TRBJ2-5; 13 bases agree with TRBD2. The ends lost 5 bases at V and 1 base at J; junction bases unmatched: 4. The CDR3 runs 16 residues. Looked up from germline, CDR1 is MDHEN and CDR2 is SYDVKM. In DNA, the CDR3 is TGTGCCAGCAGTCCGACTAGCGGGGGGTTCCAAGAGACCCAGTACTTC. Encoded protein: CASSPTSGGFQETQYF.

The table lists this clonotype with a few counts. One end of the junction varies from germline; a read error may be responsible. The rearrangement uses TRBV7-9 and TRBJ1-2, with 7 bases lining up with TRBD1. CDR3 length equals 14 residues. The germline V gene encodes CDR1 SEHNR and CDR2 FQNEAQ (reference sequence). The CDR3 is CASTLQGTNYGYTF. CDR3 DNA sequence: TGTGCCAGCACCTTACAGGGGACTAACTATGGCTACACCTTC.

V and J are TRBV7-9 and TRBJ2-7; D is unresolved. The CDR3 sequence is 13 residues long. Trimming took 4 bases from V and 4 from J, leaving 11 bases between them. Per germline, CDR1 SEHNR and CDR2 FQNEAQ (reference sequence). CDR3 DNA sequence: TGTGCCAGCAGCTCGGAACGAGCTTACGAGCAGTACTTC. It yields the protein CASSSERAYEQYF.

This clonotype was detected many times. The gene calls are TRBV7-3 and TRBJ2-1; possible D gene TRBD2, 6 bases. The V and J ends lost 0 bases and 3 bases respectively, with 9 bases between them. From germline, CDR1 is SGHTA and CDR2 FQGTGA. The CDR3 length is 15 residues. The CDR3 protein is CASSLTGLNYNEQFF. The DNA of the CDR3 is TGTGCCAGCAGCTTAACGGGACTTAACTACAATGAGCAGTTCTTC.

The V and J genes are TRBV5-4 and TRBJ2-3; D gene unclear. The V end lost 1 base, the J end lost 1 base, and 10 bases lay between the germline ends. The CDR3 is 15 residues long. CDR1 SGHNT and CDR2 YYREEE come from the germline V gene (reference sequence). DNA for the CDR3: TGTGCCAGCAGCTTGAGTAGGGTAGGCACAGATACGCAGTATTTT. Its protein product is CASSLSRVGTDTQYF.

This clonotype was observed a handful of times. The gene calls are TRBV19 and TRBJ2-2; D may be TRBD1 (6 bases). Trimming cost V 3 bases and J 6 bases, with 20 bases left between them. Germline lookup yields CDR1 LNHDA and CDR2 SQIVND (reference sequence). The CDR3 totals 17 residues. The CDR3 DNA sequence: TGTGCCAGTAGTATCTACAGACAGTCGAAGGGGGCCGGGGAGCTGTTTTTT. The encoded protein is CASSIYRQSKGAGELFF.

The genes are TRBV5-1 and TRBJ2-3, with a weak D call TRBD2 (5 bases). This CDR3 region has 12 residues. Germline-derived CDR1 and CDR2 are SGHRS and YFSETQ. Trimming took 3 bases from V and 6 from J, leaving 8 bases between them. CDR3 sequence reads: CASSSTGDTQYF. DNA of the CDR3: TGCGCCAGCAGCTCGACGGGGGATACGCAGTATTTT.

Many counts were recorded for this clonotype. This chain links TRBV11-1 with TRBJ2-2; 13 bases are a match to TRBD2. V was clipped by 5 bases and J by 3 bases; unmatched bases: 15. The CDR3 is 20 residues long. From germline, CDR1 is SGHAT and CDR2 FQDESV (reference sequence). CDR3 residues: CASSRDIGTSGTGDTGELFF. In DNA form, the CDR3 reads TGTGCCAGCAGCCGCGATATCGGGACTAGCGGGACCGGGGACACCGGGGAGCTGTTTTTT.

This clonotype was found a few times. The genes are TRBV2 and TRBJ2-2, with 7 positions matching TRBD1. V lost 6 bases and J lost 0; bases outside the gene matches: 7. The germline V gene encodes CDR1 SNHLY and CDR2 FYNNEI. This CDR3 is built from 16 residues. CDR3 bases: TGTGCCAGCAGCTGGGACAGCATCGCGAACACCGGGGAGCTGTTTTTT. It specifies CASSWDSIANTGELFF.

This clonotype was seen ten or more times. The rearrangement links TRBV11-2 to TRBJ2-2; D call uncertain. V was cut by 3 bases and J by 0 bases, with 11 bases left in between. This CDR3 has 16 amino acids. Looked up from germline, CDR1 is SGHAT and CDR2 is FQNNGV. The CDR3 protein is CASSFGKFANTGELFF. In DNA form, the CDR3 reads TGTGCCAGCAGCTTCGGAAAGTTCGCGAACACCGGGGAGCTGTTTTTT.

The chain joins TRBV3-1 to TRBJ2-3; perhaps TRBD2 as D (6 bases). Trimming cost V 2 bases and J 4 bases, with 16 bases left between them. Germline V CDR1 and CDR2: LGHDT, YNNKEL (reference sequence). The CDR3 totals 16 residues. CDR3 nucleotides: TGTGCCAGCAGCCAATACGGAGGGGAGGCTGCAGATACGCAGTATTTT. It translates to CASSQYGGEAADTQYF.

This clonotype was seen repeatedly, ten times or more. The chain recombines TRBV29-1 with TRBJ1-4; D unresolved. Germline CDR1 is SQVTM and CDR2 is ANQGSEA. This CDR3 region has 14 residues. The V and J ends lost 5 bases and 4 bases respectively, with 14 bases between them. The chain's CDR3 is CSVHLGAVNEKLFF. The CDR3 coding sequence is TGCAGCGTTCATTTGGGTGCAGTTAATGAAAAACTGTTTTTT. The full variable domain, its missing parts supplied by reference TRBV29-1 and TRBJ1-4, is SAVISQKPSRDICQRGTSLTIQCQVDSQVTMMFWYRQQPGQSLTLIATANQGSEATYESGFVIDKFPISRPNLTFSTLTVSNMSPEDSSIYLCSVHLGAVNEKLFFGSGTQLSVL.

Turning to this clonotype: With a much larger clone just one base away, this may be a read error. The gene calls are TRBV19 and TRBJ1-5, with 8 bases identical to TRBD1. V trimming: 4 bases; J trimming: 3 bases; junction bases outside the gene matches: 2. The CDR3 runs to 14 residues. CDR1 and CDR2 from the germline V gene are LNHDA and SQIVND (reference sequence). CDR3 sequence: CASSTGGINQPQHF. The CDR3 nucleotides read TGTGCCAGTAGTACAGGGGGCATCAATCAGCCCCAGCATTTT.

The chain uses TRBV12-3 or TRBV12-4 and TRBJ2-7; D is perhaps TRBD1 (5 bases). The CDR3 is 13 residues long. The V gene lost 5 bases and the J gene lost 3 bases, with 11 bases spanning the gap. The CDR3 reads CASSLFRDYEQYF. The CDR3, as DNA: TGTGCCAGCAGTCTATTCAGGGACTACGAGCAGTACTTC.